The 28 T cell receptor beta chains listed next were all sequenced from one sample in a study of shared clonotypes between healthy human individuals. Clones were read by immunoSEQ multiplex PCR, and TCRdb kept only the in-frame ones, dropping some. The sample comprises around 500,000 clones, roughly 80% of which are singletons, and about 12% rests with the top ten. Specimen: PBMCs. These receptor sequences come from a woman aged 40 to 50 in good health. Some clones in this sample may be carry-over from other donors' samples.

The genes are TRBV5-1 and TRBJ2-6; 7 bases are shared with TRBD1. This CDR3 region has 14 residues. The ends lost 7 bases at V and 4 bases at J; junction bases unmatched: 5. CDR1 is SGHRS, CDR2 YFSETQ, per germline. CDR3 bases: TGCGCCAGCCAGACAGGGACCGGGGCCAACGTCCTGACTTTC. It specifies CASQTGTGANVLTF.

The chain joins TRBV6-5 to TRBJ2-1; D is perhaps TRBD1 (6 bases). Per germline, CDR1 MNHEY and CDR2 SVGAGI. This CDR3 is 15 amino acids long. V was cut by 4 bases and J by 2 bases, with 12 bases left in between. CDR3 DNA: TGTGCCAGCAGTTGGGAACACAGGGCCTACAATGAGCAGTTCTTC. Translated: CASSWEHRAYNEQFF.

This chain links TRBV30 with TRBJ1-4; 10 bases align to TRBD1. Looked up from germline, CDR1 is GTSNPN and CDR2 is SVGIG (reference sequence). With 1 base clipped from V and 10 bases from J, the junction kept 18 bases outside the gene matches. The CDR3 is made up of 18 amino acids. CDR3 nucleotide sequence: TGTGCCTGGAGTGCCCCCCCCCGGACAGGGGGTTGGTTTGGAAAACTGTTTTTT. It codes for CAWSAPPRTGGWFGKLFF.

The chain is built from TRBV29-1 and TRBJ2-7; the match to TRBD1 covers 7 bases. The junction had 13 bases not matched to a gene; V was cut back by 5 bases and J by 0 bases. The germline gives CDR1 SQVTM, CDR2 ANQGSEA. The CDR3 contains 16 residues. For the CDR3, the DNA is TGCAGCGTTAAAGCACCGACAGGGAGAAGCTCCTACGAGCAGTACTTC. It encodes CSVKAPTGRSSYEQYF.

Only one count was recorded for this clone. The chain couples TRBV19 to TRBJ2-2; D gene uncertain. V was clipped by 4 bases and J by 0 bases, with 3 bases between them. The CDR3 is 13 amino acids. CDR1 LNHDA and CDR2 SQIVND come from the germline V gene (reference sequence). CDR3 region: CASSKANTGELFF. The CDR3 DNA is TGTGCCAGTAGTAAAGCGAACACCGGGGAGCTGTTTTTT.

This chain links TRBV2 with TRBJ2-5, with unresolved D. The CDR3 has 14 residues. V was pared by 5 bases and J by 0 bases, with 10 bases between. Germline V gene sequence: CDR1 SNHLY, CDR2 FYNNEI. CDR3 in amino acids: CASSPLSDQETQYF. CDR3 nucleotide sequence: TGTGCCAGCAGTCCCTTGTCGGACCAAGAGACCCAGTACTTC.

This clone was seen a few times. The chain uses TRBV21-1 and TRBJ1-5; the table calls TRBD1, which could not be checked here. TRBV21-1 constitutes a pseudogene. The CDR3 spans 11 residues. As DNA, the CDR3 is TGTGCCAGCAGCACAGATCAGCCCCAGCATTTT. It codes for CASSTDQPQHF.

This chain's CDR3 is CASSRQGAGQPQHF. Written as DNA, the CDR3 is TGTGCCAGCAGCCGACAGGGGGCGGGTCAGCCCCAGCATTTT. This sequence joins TRBV9 and TRBJ1-5; 10 bases are a match to TRBD1. CDR1 and CDR2 (germline): SGDLS, YYNGEE. This CDR3 comprises 14 residues. J lost 6 bases, V lost 4 bases, and 4 bases had no gene match.

This clone was picked up one time. The gene calls are TRBV28 and TRBJ1-1; weak D call: TRBD1 (5 bases). V was cut by 3 bases and J by 5 bases, with 13 bases left in between. Looked up from germline, CDR1 is MDHEN and CDR2 is SYDVKM. This CDR3 has 14 amino acids. In DNA, the CDR3 is TGTGCCAGCAGTTTGATCCAGGGTTGGACTGAAGCTTTCTTT. It is translated as CASSLIQGWTEAFF.

Worth noting for this clone: A much larger clone lies one base from this, so it may be a read error. This rearrangement joins TRBV4-1 to TRBJ1-5, with D possibly TRBD1 on 5 matching bases. Trimming shortened V by 1 base and J by 9 bases, and 16 bases separated the two germline ends. Germline loops: CDR1 MGHRA, CDR2 YSYEKL. The CDR3 has 15 amino acids. This chain's CDR3 is CASSQGLQGALPQHF. CDR3 DNA: TGCGCCAGCAGCCAAGGTCTTCAAGGGGCCCTGCCCCAGCATTTT.

With respect to this clone: One end of the junction fails to match germline, which may point to a read error. This sample includes further DNA sequences coding for the same CDR3. This rearrangement joins TRBV7-2 to TRBJ2-5; TRBD2 matches 9 bases. The CDR3 loop spans 15 amino acids. The germline CDR1 and CDR2 sequences are SGHTA and FQGNSA. CDR3 residues: CASSPASGIQETQYF. The DNA of the CDR3 is TGTGCTAGCAGCCCTGCTAGCGGGATCCAAGAGACCCAGTACTTC.

The rearrangement uses TRBV4-1 and TRBJ1-4; TRBD1 matches 11 bases. The CDR3 is 19 residues long. The V gene end was trimmed by 1 base and the J gene end by 3 bases; junction bases not matched to a gene: 10. Germline values: CDR1 MGHRA, CDR2 YSYEKL. CDR3 protein: CASSQGTGGGRASNEKLFF. CDR3 coding DNA: TGCGCCAGCAGCCAAGGGACAGGGGGCGGGAGGGCATCTAATGAAAAACTGTTTTTT.

The chain has TRBV11-2 and TRBJ2-2; D remains ambiguous. In germline, CDR1 is SGHAT, CDR2 FQNNGV. Trimming removed 5 bases from V and 0 bases from J, with 7 bases in between. The CDR3 runs 14 residues. CDR3 sequence (DNA): TGTGCCAGCAGCCCTGAGCCGAACACCGGGGAGCTGTTTTTT. Residues: CASSPEPNTGELFF.

Written as DNA, the CDR3 is TGTGCCAGTAGTGCTACCGGGACAGGCACCTACGAGCAGTACTTC. The encoded protein is CASSATGTGTYEQYF. The chain uses TRBV19 and TRBJ2-7, with TRBD1 matching over 8 bases. This CDR3 comprises 15 residues. The V and J ends lost 5 bases and 2 bases, in that order; junction bases with no gene match: 8. CDR1 LNHDA and CDR2 SQIVND come from the germline V gene (reference sequence).

The rearrangement joins TRBV7-2 to TRBJ1-1, with TRBD1 matching 7 bases. V shed 0 bases and J 4 bases; nucleotides not matched to a gene: 2. Germline lookup yields CDR1 SGHTA and CDR2 FQGNSA. The length of the CDR3 is 14 residues. The CDR3 DNA reads TGTGCCAGCAGCTTAGCGCCAGGGGGCACTGAAGCTTTCTTT. It is translated as CASSLAPGGTEAFF. Filled out from reference TRBV7-2 and TRBJ1-1, the complete variable domain reads GAGVSQSPSNKVTEKGKDVELRCDPISGHTALYWYRQSLGQGLEFLIYFQGNSAPDKSGLPSDRFSAERTGGSVSTLTIQRTQQEDSAVYLCASSLAPGGTEAFFGQGTRLTVV.

The chain has TRBV4-1 and TRBJ1-2; weak D call: TRBD1 (5 bases). The germline gives CDR1 MGHRA, CDR2 YSYEKL. The CDR3 is 15 residues long. Trimming stripped 0 bases from V and 2 bases from J, with 10 bases between. The CDR3 reads CASSQDPRGNYGYTF. The CDR3, as DNA: TGCGCCAGCAGCCAAGATCCCCGGGGGAACTATGGCTACACCTTC.

As for this clone: The sample holds other DNA sequences that translate to the same CDR3. This sequence joins TRBV19 and TRBJ2-7; the D call may be TRBD1 or TRBD2 (5 bases each). This CDR3 has 14 amino acids. The germline CDR1 and CDR2 sequences are LNHDA and SQIVND (reference sequence). Trimming removed 3 bases from V and 0 bases from J, with 9 bases in between. The CDR3 region is CASSMGRSSYEQYF. The CDR3 region has the DNA TGTGCCAGTAGTATGGGACGCAGCTCCTACGAGCAGTACTTC. Full variable domain (rest looked up from reference TRBV19 and TRBJ2-7): DGGITQSPKYLFRKEGQNVTLSCEQNLNHDAMYWYRQDPGQGLRLIYYSQIVNDFQKGDIAEGYSVSREKKESFPLTVTSAQKNPTAFYLCASSMGRSSYEQYFGPGTRLTVT.

The J gene is TRBJ1-4, the V gene TRBV20-1; D not resolved. The CDR3 sequence is 11 residues long. Germline CDR1 is DFQATT and CDR2 is SNEGSKA (reference sequence). V was pared by 1 base and J by 7 bases, with 4 bases between. DNA for the CDR3: TGCAGTGCTAGAGTTGGTGAAAAACTGTTTTTT. Protein: CSARVGEKLFF.

The genes are TRBV18 and TRBJ2-5; D uncertain. V was shortened by 4 bases and J by 5 bases, with 8 bases between the two germline ends. The CDR3 totals 12 residues. Per germline, CDR1 KGHSH and CDR2 LQKENI. The CDR3 loop reads CASSQTRETQYF. In DNA, the CDR3 is TGTGCCAGCTCACAAACAAGGGAGACCCAGTACTTC. The complete variable domain, with remaining parts taken from reference TRBV18 and TRBJ2-5, reads NAGVMQNPRHLVRRRGQEARLRCSPMKGHSHVYWYRQLPEEGLKFMVYLQKENIIDESGMPKERFSAEFPKEGPSILRIQQVVRGDSAAYFCASSQTRETQYFGPGTRLLVL.

This clone came up many times. This chain uses TRBV28 with TRBJ1-4, with 7 bases fitting TRBD1. Looked up from germline, CDR1 is MDHEN and CDR2 is SYDVKM. With V trimmed by 4 bases and J by 0 bases, 8 bases remained unmatched. The CDR3 length is 17 residues. This chain's CDR3 is CASSYAGTATTNEKLFF. CDR3 nucleotide sequence: TGTGCCAGCAGTTATGCCGGGACAGCGACAACTAATGAAAAACTGTTTTTT.

The chain is built from TRBV15 and TRBJ2-7; TRBD2 matches 10 bases. Trimming removed 0 bases from V and 4 bases from J; junction bases left unmatched: 12. Germline CDR1 reads LNHNV; CDR2 reads YYDKDF (reference sequence). There are 18 residues in the CDR3. As DNA, the CDR3 is TGTGCCACCAGCAGAGATCTAGGTACTAGCGGGACCCGTTACGAGCAGTACTTC. Amino acids: CATSRDLGTSGTRYEQYF.

V usage is TRBV19 and J usage is TRBJ2-3; tentatively, D is TRBD2 (6 bases). From germline, CDR1 is LNHDA and CDR2 SQIVND (reference sequence). The V and J ends lost 1 base and 4 bases respectively, with 15 bases between them. The CDR3 has 16 residues. CDR3 region: CASSIANRGVADTQYF. The CDR3 DNA reads as TGTGCCAGTAGTATAGCCAATCGCGGGGTCGCAGATACGCAGTATTTT.

This chain uses TRBV2 with TRBJ2-3; TRBD1 matches at 11 bases. With V trimmed by 6 bases and J by 5 bases, 4 bases remained unmatched. The CDR3 is 14 amino acids. Looked up from germline, CDR1 is SNHLY and CDR2 is FYNNEI. The CDR3 DNA sequence: TGTGCCAGCAGGAGGACAGGGGGCAAAGATACGCAGTATTTT. Translating gives CASRRTGGKDTQYF.

J is TRBJ2-3 and V is TRBV5-4; D perhaps matches TRBD2 (5 bases). The CDR3 spans 15 residues. Germline V CDR1 and CDR2: SGHNT, YYREEE (reference sequence). Trimming shortened V by 4 bases and J by 2 bases, and 14 bases separated the two germline ends. The CDR3 loop reads CASSLSSRITDTQYF. The DNA for the CDR3 is TGTGCCAGCAGCCTGTCTAGCAGAATCACAGATACGCAGTATTTT.

This clone was seen a handful of times. This chain uses TRBV10-1 with TRBJ2-4, with 7 positions matching TRBD1. The germline V gene has CDR1 WNHNN and CDR2 SYGVQD (reference sequence). V lost 5 bases, J lost 8 bases, and 6 bases stayed unmatched. The CDR3 totals 13 residues. CDR3 coding DNA: TGCGCCAGCAGTTTCCGTAGGGGGCACATTCAGTACTTC. As protein: CASSFRRGHIQYF.

The J gene is TRBJ2-7, the V gene TRBV6-1; either TRBD1 or TRBD2 may supply D (6 bases each). Germline V CDR1 and CDR2: MNHNS, SASEGT. The CDR3 runs 15 residues. V was pared by 2 bases and J by 1 base, with 12 bases between. CDR3 protein: CASSEKGGSSYEQYF. CDR3 in DNA: TGTGCCAGCAGTGAAAAGGGGGGCTCTTCCTACGAGCAGTACTTC.

The chain couples TRBV29-1 to TRBJ2-3, with D hard to call. This CDR3 comprises 15 residues. Germline V gives CDR1 SQVTM, CDR2 ANQGSEA. V lost 5 bases, J lost 6 bases, and 21 bases lay in between. CDR3 in amino acids: CSVFLGRPPSDTQYF. The CDR3, as DNA: TGCAGCGTTTTCCTTGGCAGGCCCCCTTCGGATACGCAGTATTTT.

This clone showed up many times. The rearrangement uses TRBV19 and TRBJ2-1; 8 bases line up with TRBD2. The CDR3 extends over 15 amino acids. Per the germline V gene, CDR1 is LNHDA and CDR2 is SQIVND (reference sequence). Trimming at V came to 4 bases and at J to 3 bases, leaving 5 bases not matched to a gene. The chain's CDR3 is CASSTPGLDYNEQFF. CDR3 DNA: TGTGCCAGTAGTACTCCGGGACTAGACTACAATGAGCAGTTCTTC.